Shown below are 26 T cell receptor beta chains from a single sample sequenced in a study of blood T cell repertoires in COVID-19. Profiled with immunoSEQ multiplex PCR; TCRdb holds only in-frame clones, not every one. The table has about 230,000 clones, approximately 86% seen once; the top ten hold around 1.3%. Input material: peripheral blood. These TCRs come from a woman between 25 and 40 years old with COVID-19, enrolled during active disease.

For this clone: This may arise from a read error, as a much more abundant clone is one base away. Within the sample, other DNA sequences also encode this same CDR3. The V call is TRBV12-3 or TRBV12-4, the J call TRBJ1-1; D gene unclear. This CDR3 has 13 residues. Trimming pared 3 bases from V and 1 base from J, leaving 6 bases between. CDR3 amino acids: CASSFEGNTEAFF. CDR3 sequence (DNA): TGTGCCAGCAGTTTCGAGGGGAACACTGAAGCTTTCTTT.

CDR3 coding DNA: TGTGCCATCAGTGTCGCAGGGTCGTCAGATACGCAGTATTTT. It encodes CAISVAGSSDTQYF. The chain carries TRBV10-3 and TRBJ2-3; a weak D match, TRBD1 (5 bases). V was pared by 4 bases and J by 4 bases, with 12 bases between. The length of the CDR3 is 14 residues. Germline values: CDR1 ENHRY, CDR2 SYGVKD.

This clone has just one count. V usage is TRBV20-1 and J usage is TRBJ2-7; the match to TRBD1 covers 9 bases. J gave up 2 bases and V 3 bases, and 5 bases lay outside the gene matches. The CDR3 sequence is 14 residues long. In germline, CDR1 is DFQATT, CDR2 SNEGSKA (reference sequence). CDR3: CSASGDRVPYEQYF. In DNA form, the CDR3 reads TGCAGTGCTAGTGGGGACAGGGTTCCCTACGAGCAGTACTTC.

This chain connects TRBV5-1 to TRBJ2-1; 9 positions agree with TRBD2. J lost 5 bases, V lost 0 bases, and 6 bases had no gene match. CDR1 SGHRS and CDR2 YFSETQ come from the germline V gene. The CDR3 has 16 amino acids. This CDR3 is CASSLGAGGLDNEQFF. The CDR3 nucleotides are TGCGCCAGCAGCTTGGGAGCGGGAGGACTCGACAATGAGCAGTTCTTC.

This chain links TRBV10-3 with TRBJ2-7, with TRBD2 as a possible D gene (5 bases). The CDR3 has 16 amino acids. Trimming took off 3 bases at V and 0 bases at J, with 15 bases between the two ends. The germline V gene has CDR1 ENHRY and CDR2 SYGVKD. In nucleotides, the CDR3 is TGTGCCATCAGTGATGAGGCTGCGGGCGGCTCCTACGAGCAGTACTTC. It is translated as CAISDEAAGGSYEQYF.

The chain employs TRBV27 and TRBJ2-7, with a tentative D call TRBD2 (5 bases). Germline V lookup: CDR1 MNHEY, CDR2 SMNVEV (reference sequence). V lost 3 bases to trimming and J lost 0 bases, with 15 bases between them. The CDR3 has 16 residues. The CDR3 loop is CASSLGAGKSSYEQYF. CDR3 coding DNA: TGTGCCAGCAGTTTGGGAGCCGGGAAGAGCTCCTACGAGCAGTACTTC.

This chain's CDR3 is CASSIAPEGYYGYTF. For the CDR3, the DNA is TGTGCCAGTAGTATCGCCCCGGAGGGGTACTATGGCTACACCTTC. V usage is TRBV19 and J usage is TRBJ1-2, with D possibly matching TRBD1 (5 bases). Germline V gene sequence: CDR1 LNHDA, CDR2 SQIVND (reference sequence). With 3 bases removed from V and 3 bases from J, the gap between germline ends came to 14 bases. This CDR3 spans 15 amino acids.

This rearrangement joins TRBV30 to TRBJ2-7; 8 nucleotides match TRBD2. The junction had 8 bases not matched to a gene; V was cut back by 0 bases and J by 4 bases. The germline V gene encodes CDR1 GTSNPN and CDR2 SVGIG (reference sequence). The CDR3 contains 15 residues. The CDR3 DNA is TGTGCCTGGAGTGTACCCGGGTTAGCGGGATACGAGCAGTACTTC. The encoded protein is CAWSVPGLAGYEQYF.

The rearrangement links TRBV28 to TRBJ2-4, with TRBD2 matching 13 bases. The CDR3 spans 14 residues. CDR1 is MDHEN and CDR2 is SYDVKM in the germline V gene. The V gene end was trimmed by 5 bases and the J gene end by 5 bases; junction bases not matched to a gene: 0. Written as DNA, the CDR3 is TGTGCCAGCAGTGGACTAGCGGGAGAAAACATTCAGTACTTC. It codes for CASSGLAGENIQYF.

V and J are TRBV7-3 and TRBJ2-2; TRBD1 matches 7 bases. The CDR3 is made up of 17 amino acids. Germline CDR1 is SGHTA and CDR2 is FQGTGA. V lost 4 bases, J lost 3 bases, and 11 bases stayed unmatched. In DNA, the CDR3 is TGTGCCAGCAGCTCCCGAACAGGGGTTCGCGACACCGGGGAGCTGTTTTTT. Amino acid sequence: CASSSRTGVRDTGELFF.

The CDR3: CASSQERSSGNTIYF. The CDR3 DNA reads TGCGCCAGCAGCCAAGAGAGGTCCTCTGGAAACACCATATATTTT. This sequence joins TRBV4-1 and TRBJ1-3; no reliable D call. This CDR3 is built from 15 residues. Germline loops: CDR1 MGHRA, CDR2 YSYEKL. The V and J ends lost 0 bases and 0 bases respectively, with 6 bases between them.

The chain employs TRBV15 and TRBJ1-5; D remains unclear. The CDR3 is made up of 17 amino acids. The V gene lost 0 bases and the J gene lost 0 bases, with 12 bases spanning the gap. Germline loops: CDR1 LNHNV, CDR2 YYDKDF (reference sequence). The CDR3 DNA is TGTGCCACCAGCAGAGAGTGGTCAGGTAATAGCAATCAGCCCCAGCATTTT. Translated, it gives CATSREWSGNSNQPQHF.

The V and J genes are TRBV7-9 and TRBJ2-1, with 7 bases aligning to TRBD1. V trimming: 6 bases; J trimming: 5 bases; junction bases outside the gene matches: 16. This CDR3 comprises 17 residues. Germline V gene sequence: CDR1 SEHNR, CDR2 FQNEAQ (reference sequence). This CDR3 reads CASRLTGYSFDHNEQFF. The CDR3 nucleotides read TGTGCCAGCAGGTTGACAGGGTACTCTTTCGATCACAATGAGCAGTTCTTC.

The chain joins TRBV7-9 to TRBJ2-1, with D perhaps matching TRBD1 (6 bases). This CDR3 has 15 residues. V was clipped by 2 bases and J by 0 bases, with 8 bases between them. Per the germline V gene, CDR1 is SEHNR and CDR2 is FQNEAQ (reference sequence). CDR3 nucleotides: TGTGCCAGCAGCTTACGAGGGGGCTCCTACAATGAGCAGTTCTTC. The encoded protein is CASSLRGGSYNEQFF.

V and J are TRBV28 and TRBJ2-1, with 7 bases that match TRBD2. Germline loops: CDR1 MDHEN, CDR2 SYDVKM. The CDR3 is made up of 14 amino acids. V trimming: 7 bases; J trimming: 3 bases; junction bases outside the gene matches: 6. The CDR3 protein is CASTPPGGYNEQFF. As DNA, the CDR3 is TGTGCCAGCACCCCACCGGGGGGCTACAATGAGCAGTTCTTC.

This chain links TRBV5-1 with TRBJ2-5, with 8 bases lining up with TRBD2. The V segment lost 7 bases and the J segment 5 bases; nucleotides outside the gene matches: 19. Germline V gene lookup returns CDR1 SGHRS and CDR2 YFSETQ. The CDR3 has 17 residues. The CDR3 spells CASVGPSGSLGGETQYF. The CDR3 DNA reads TGCGCCAGCGTGGGACCCAGCGGGAGTTTGGGCGGCGAGACCCAGTACTTC. Full variable domain (remainder filled in from reference TRBV5-1 and TRBJ2-5): KAGVTQTPRYLIKTRGQQVTLSCSPISGHRSVSWYQQTPGQGLQFLFEYFSETQRNKGNFPGRFSGRQFSNSRSEMNVSTLELGDSALYLCASVGPSGSLGGETQYFGPGTRLLVL.

The chain uses TRBV4-3 and TRBJ2-5; TRBD1 agrees at 9 bases. V trimming: 0 bases; J trimming: 5 bases; junction bases outside the gene matches: 10. Per the germline V gene, CDR1 is LGHNA and CDR2 is YSLEER. The CDR3 spans 17 residues. This CDR3 reads CASSQDWGQGDLETQYF. Here the CDR3 DNA reads TGCGCCAGCAGCCAAGATTGGGGACAGGGTGATTTGGAGACCCAGTACTTC.

V gene TRBV5-4 combines with J gene TRBJ1-3; D not resolved. The V gene lost 4 bases and the J gene lost 4 bases, with 12 bases spanning the gap. Germline lookup yields CDR1 SGHNT and CDR2 YYREEE (reference sequence). There are 14 residues in the CDR3. CDR3 protein: CASSNSGEGNTIYF. The CDR3 nucleotides are TGTGCCAGCAGCAACAGCGGGGAGGGAAACACCATATATTTT.

The V gene is TRBV11-1, the J gene TRBJ1-3; 9 bases line up with TRBD1. The CDR3 length is 16 residues. Germline trimming cut 5 bases from V and 0 bases from J; bases unmatched to any gene: 5. Germline CDR1 is SGHAT and CDR2 is FQDESV (reference sequence). CDR3 sequence (DNA): TGTGCCAGCAGCACCTGGACAGGGGACTCTGGAAACACCATATATTTT. It specifies CASSTWTGDSGNTIYF.

This clone has only a few counts. The chain employs TRBV18 and TRBJ1-2, with 7 bases matching TRBD1. The germline gives CDR1 KGHSH, CDR2 LQKENI. V gave up 3 bases and J gave up 0 bases; unmatched junction bases: 4. This CDR3 has 15 residues. CDR3 amino acids: CASSPTGTANYGYTF. For the CDR3, the DNA is TGTGCCAGCTCACCTACCGGGACAGCTAACTATGGCTACACCTTC. The full variable domain, with the rest looked up from reference TRBV18 and TRBJ1-2, is NAGVMQNPRHLVRRRGQEARLRCSPMKGHSHVYWYRQLPEEGLKFMVYLQKENIIDESGMPKERFSAEFPKEGPSILRIQQVVRGDSAAYFCASSPTGTANYGYTFGSGTRLTVV.

This clone was counted a few times. The V gene is TRBV6-4, the J gene TRBJ2-3, with 10 bases identical to TRBD2. This CDR3 region has 14 residues. Germline V CDR1 and CDR2: MRHNA, SNTAGT. The V and J ends lost 2 bases and 4 bases, in that order; junction bases with no gene match: 0. Written as DNA, the CDR3 is TGTGCCAGCAGTGACCTAGCGGGGGCAGATACGCAGTATTTT. Translated: CASSDLAGADTQYF.

The chain couples TRBV6-4 to TRBJ2-7; D unresolved. Germline lookup yields CDR1 MRHNA and CDR2 SNTAGT. The V end was cut by 2 bases, the J end by 10 bases, with 9 bases between. CDR3 length: 11 amino acids. The CDR3 is CASSDREEQYF. The CDR3 DNA reads TGTGCCAGCAGTGACAGAGAGGAACAGTACTTC.

The chain joins TRBV19 to TRBJ2-7; 8 bases are a match to TRBD2. In germline, CDR1 is LNHDA, CDR2 SQIVND (reference sequence). V lost 4 bases and J lost 5; bases outside the gene matches: 4. The CDR3 covers 13 residues. The CDR3 bases are TGTGCCAGTAGTACCGGACTAGCCAACGAGCAGTACTTC. It encodes CASSTGLANEQYF.

The J gene is TRBJ2-2, the V gene TRBV19, with 9 bases lining up with TRBD2. This CDR3 is built from 15 residues. V lost 6 bases and J lost 4; bases outside the gene matches: 6. From germline, CDR1 is LNHDA and CDR2 SQIVND (reference sequence). CDR3 protein: CASRRRGGSTGELFF. The CDR3 nucleotides read TGTGCCAGTAGAAGGCGGGGGGGGTCCACCGGGGAGCTGTTTTTT.

The CDR3 bases are TGCGCCAGCAGCTTAGACAGCTATGGCTACACCTTC. This codes for CASSLDSYGYTF. The chain combines TRBV5-1 with TRBJ1-2; possibly TRBD1 for D (5 bases). The CDR3 loop spans 12 amino acids. The germline V gene has CDR1 SGHRS and CDR2 YFSETQ. Trimming cost V 2 bases and J 4 bases, with 6 bases left between them.

V usage is TRBV5-1 and J usage is TRBJ2-3; D perhaps matches TRBD1 (7 bases). The CDR3 is 14 amino acids. Germline lookup yields CDR1 SGHRS and CDR2 YFSETQ. V lost 4 bases, J lost 4 bases, and 13 bases lay in between. In DNA form, the CDR3 reads TGCGCCAGCAGCGCGGGACAGACCTCAGATACGCAGTATTTT. Translated: CASSAGQTSDTQYF.